Sequencing of this T cell receptor (beta chain) was carried out in a study of OX40 agonist ivuxolimab in advanced cancers. On this clone: Its antigen remains unidentified.

The CDR3 spans 15 residues. Trimming stripped 6 bases from V and 4 bases from J, with 16 bases between. CDR1 is MDHEN and CDR2 is SYDVKM in the germline V gene. Whole-study findings and limits: Normalized T-cell clonal expansion was also low in a subset of nonresponders.

The repertoire was sequenced with immunoSEQ multiplex PCR; TCRdb's copy has only in-frame clones and lacks some. The sample lists over 75,000 clones; roughly 89% were seen once. Exclusion applied to patients with autoimmune disease history or systemic immunosuppression. The V gene is TRBV28, the J gene TRBJ2-1, with a weak D call TRBD2 (6 bases). The receptor's source is an adult with an advanced solid tumor such as melanoma, head and neck, liver or kidney cancer. The sequences come from CD4+ or CD8+ T cells sorted from blood, collected in a trial of the OX40 agonist ivuxolimab. CDR3 protein: CASSPGTRIYNEQFF. The CDR3 nucleotides read TGTGCCAGCAGCCCCGGGACTCGTATATACAATGAGCAGTTCTTC.